This T cell receptor (beta chain) was observed in a study of control samples from healthy donors and cancer patients. The assay was immunoSEQ multiplex PCR, and TCRdb's table has in-frame clones only and misses some. The repertoire holds 50,000 to 75,000 clones, with 65% to 90% as singletons. CDR3 length: 15 residues. Trimming cost V 6 bases and J 1 base; bases outside gene matches: 8. Germline values: CDR1 GTSNPN, CDR2 SVGIG (reference sequence). V is TRBV30 and J is TRBJ2-4, with 8 bases identical to TRBD1. The sequenced sample was blood. The sequence derives from a man aged 40-49 years in good health. Written as DNA, the CDR3 is TGTGCCTGCGATCGCCAGGGGGCTGCCAAAAACATTCAGTACTTC. Residues: CACDRQGAAKNIQYF. The complete variable domain, with remaining parts taken from reference TRBV30 and TRBJ2-4, reads SQTIHQWPATLVQPVGSPLSLECTVEGTSNPNLYWYRQAAGRGLQLLFYSVGIGQISSEVPQNLSASRPQDRQFILSSKKLLLSDSGFYLCACDRQGAAKNIQYFGAGTRLSVL.